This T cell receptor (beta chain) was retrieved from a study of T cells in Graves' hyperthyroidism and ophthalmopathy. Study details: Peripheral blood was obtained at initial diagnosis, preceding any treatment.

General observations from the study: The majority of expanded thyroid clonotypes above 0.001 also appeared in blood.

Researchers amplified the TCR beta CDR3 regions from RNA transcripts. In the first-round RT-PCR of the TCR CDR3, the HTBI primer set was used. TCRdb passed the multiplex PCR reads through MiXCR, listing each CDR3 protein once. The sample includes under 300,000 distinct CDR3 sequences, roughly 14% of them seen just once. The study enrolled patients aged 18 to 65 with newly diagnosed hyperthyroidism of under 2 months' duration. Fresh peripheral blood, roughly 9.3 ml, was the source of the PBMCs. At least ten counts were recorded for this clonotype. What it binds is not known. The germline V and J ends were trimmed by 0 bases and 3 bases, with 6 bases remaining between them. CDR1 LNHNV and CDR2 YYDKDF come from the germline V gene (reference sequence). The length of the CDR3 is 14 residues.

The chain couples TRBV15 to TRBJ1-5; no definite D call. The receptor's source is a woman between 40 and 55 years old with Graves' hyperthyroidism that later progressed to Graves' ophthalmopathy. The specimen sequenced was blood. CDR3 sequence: CATSRDGFNQPQHF. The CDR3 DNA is TGTGCCACCAGCAGAGACGGGTTCAATCAGCCCCAGCATTTT.